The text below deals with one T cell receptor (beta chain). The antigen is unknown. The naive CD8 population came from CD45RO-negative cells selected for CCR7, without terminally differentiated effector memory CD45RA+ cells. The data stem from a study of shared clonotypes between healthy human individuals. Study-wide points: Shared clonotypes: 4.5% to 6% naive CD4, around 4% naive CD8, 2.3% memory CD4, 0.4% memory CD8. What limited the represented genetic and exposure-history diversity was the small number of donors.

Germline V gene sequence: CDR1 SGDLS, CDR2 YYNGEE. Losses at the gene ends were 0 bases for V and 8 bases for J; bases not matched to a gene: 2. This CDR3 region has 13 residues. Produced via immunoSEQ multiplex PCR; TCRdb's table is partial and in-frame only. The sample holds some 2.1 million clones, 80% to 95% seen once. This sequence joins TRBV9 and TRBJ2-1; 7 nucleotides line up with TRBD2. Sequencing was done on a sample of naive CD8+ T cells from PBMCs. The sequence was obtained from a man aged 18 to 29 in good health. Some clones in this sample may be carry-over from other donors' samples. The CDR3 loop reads CASSVGLADEQFF. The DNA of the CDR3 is TGTGCCAGCAGCGTAGGACTAGCCGATGAGCAGTTCTTC.